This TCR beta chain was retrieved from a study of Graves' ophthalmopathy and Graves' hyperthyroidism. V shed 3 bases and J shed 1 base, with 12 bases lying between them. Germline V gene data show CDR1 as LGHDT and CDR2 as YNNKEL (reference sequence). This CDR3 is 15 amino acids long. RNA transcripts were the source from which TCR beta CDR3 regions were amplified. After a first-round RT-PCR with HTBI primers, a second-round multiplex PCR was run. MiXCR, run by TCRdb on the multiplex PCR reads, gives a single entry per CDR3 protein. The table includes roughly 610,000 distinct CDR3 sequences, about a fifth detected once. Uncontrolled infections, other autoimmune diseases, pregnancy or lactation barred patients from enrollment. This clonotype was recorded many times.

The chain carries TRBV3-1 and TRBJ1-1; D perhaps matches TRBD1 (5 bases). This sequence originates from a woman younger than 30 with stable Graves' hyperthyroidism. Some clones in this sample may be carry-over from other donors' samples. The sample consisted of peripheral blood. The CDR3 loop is CASSHRRDRNTEAFF. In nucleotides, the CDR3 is TGTGCCAGCAGCCACAGGCGGGACCGGAACACTGAAGCTTTCTTT.